The entry that follows covers one T cell receptor (beta chain) sequence. The target antigen is unknown. These data originate in a study of cytomegalovirus exposure and HLA in healthy donors. Whole-study context: Earlier results showed 117 million unique TCR beta sequences derived from roughly 180 million T cells.

V lost 3 bases and J lost 0; bases outside the gene matches: 5. Germline values: CDR1 MNHNS, CDR2 SASEGT. This CDR3 has 16 amino acids. General observations from the study: It was reported that TCR beta sequences correctly inferred the HLA-A and HLA-B alleles for most subjects.

With 60 Vbeta and 13 Jbeta primers, the PCR was carried out. Profiling relied on immunoSEQ multiplex PCR, and the TCRdb table lists in-frame clones only, not all of them. In the table there are approximately 160,000 clones, just over 75% of which are singletons. The genes are TRBV6-1 and TRBJ1-5; 7 bases match TRBD1. This receptor was identified in a woman aged 25 to 39 in good health and CMV-seropositive. Sequenced input: PBMCs. CDR3 residues: CASSEIGGVSNQPQHF. CDR3 nucleotide sequence: TGTGCCAGCAGTGAGATAGGGGGCGTTAGCAATCAGCCCCAGCATTTT.